The 23 T cell receptor beta chains below come from one sample, sequenced in a study of patients and donors after allogeneic stem cell transplantation. TCRdb reprocessed the RT-PCR reads with MiXCR, giving one entry per CDR3 protein. The data hold over 150,000 distinct CDR3 sequences, with around 30% observed a single time. The sequenced material came from blood, either unsorted or a sorted T cell fraction (not recorded which). The receptors derive from a human donor who was either an allogeneic HSCT recipient or a stem cell or donor lymphocyte infusion donor (not recorded which). It is not recorded whose cells these are; they may come from a transplant donor.

This clonotype was found a few times. This CDR3 is CSVEDLTSGGDEQYF. The CDR3 nucleotides read TGCAGCGTTGAAGACTTGACTAGCGGAGGGGACGAGCAGTACTTC. The rearrangement joins TRBV29-1 to TRBJ2-7, with 9 bases aligning to TRBD2. The CDR3 covers 15 residues. Unmatched junction bases numbered 8, after V lost 0 bases and J lost 5 bases. The V gene's germline CDR1 is SQVTM and CDR2 ANQGSEA.

This clonotype was seen more than once but under ten times. The chain is built from TRBV29-1 and TRBJ2-1; the D gene is possibly TRBD2 (5 bases). V lost 2 bases to trimming and J lost 3 bases, with 11 bases between them. CDR1 is SQVTM, CDR2 ANQGSEA, per germline. This CDR3 comprises 14 residues. The CDR3 loop reads CSVEKGALYNEQFF. CDR3 DNA: TGCAGCGTTGAAAAGGGAGCCCTCTACAATGAGCAGTTCTTC.

The V call is TRBV3-1, the J call TRBJ1-5; D is perhaps TRBD1 (5 bases). Between the trimmed V and J ends, which lost 3 bases and 7 bases, there was a span of 10 bases. Germline loops: CDR1 LGHDT, CDR2 YNNKEL (reference sequence). The length of the CDR3 is 13 residues. CDR3 region: CASSQTVSQPQHF. The CDR3 bases are TGTGCCAGCAGCCAGACAGTCTCCCAGCCCCAGCATTTT.

The V and J genes are TRBV4-3 and TRBJ2-1; no clear D gene. Per the germline V gene, CDR1 is LGHNA and CDR2 is YSLEER. V was cut by 4 bases and J by 4 bases, with 20 bases left in between. The length of the CDR3 is 17 residues. This chain's CDR3 is CASSRLESPIPYNEQFF. CDR3 DNA sequence: TGCGCCAGCAGCCGCCTAGAATCTCCGATCCCTTACAATGAGCAGTTCTTC.

This clonotype was found a few times. The chain carries TRBV5-6 and TRBJ1-1; maybe TRBD1 (5 bases). From germline, CDR1 is SGHDT and CDR2 YYEEEE. The length of the CDR3 is 13 residues. Between the trimmed V and J ends, which lost 3 bases and 3 bases, there was a span of 9 bases. The CDR3, as DNA: TGTGCCAGCAGCTCCCGACAGCACACTGAAGCTTTCTTT. Its translation: CASSSRQHTEAFF.

This clonotype was picked up a small number of times. V is TRBV27 and J is TRBJ2-7; 8 positions match TRBD1. J lost 5 bases, V lost 4 bases, and 7 bases had no gene match. The length of the CDR3 is 14 residues. The germline V gene encodes CDR1 MNHEY and CDR2 SMNVEV (reference sequence). The CDR3 region has the DNA TGTGCCAGCAGTTCAGGACAGGGTCCCAACGAGCAGTACTTC. As protein: CASSSGQGPNEQYF.

This chain connects TRBV6-5 to TRBJ2-2; 9 bases map to TRBD1. J lost 7 bases, V lost 5 bases, and 11 bases had no gene match. The CDR3 length is 16 residues. Germline V gives CDR1 MNHEY, CDR2 SVGAGI. DNA for the CDR3: TGTGCCAGCAGTCCGCCGGGACAGGGTTCGAACGGGGAGCTGTTTTTT. Translated, it gives CASSPPGQGSNGELFF.

The table lists this clonotype with a few counts. V usage is TRBV20-1 and J usage is TRBJ2-2; D possibly uses TRBD1 or TRBD2 (5 bases each). Germline V gives CDR1 DFQATT, CDR2 SNEGSKA (reference sequence). The length of the CDR3 is 15 residues. Trimming shortened V by 0 bases and J by 0 bases, and 8 bases separated the two germline ends. The CDR3 here is CSAREWDPNTGELFF. DNA for the CDR3: TGCAGTGCTAGAGAATGGGACCCGAACACCGGGGAGCTGTTTTTT.

A few counts support this clonotype. The chain joins TRBV6-9 to TRBJ2-2, with D possibly being TRBD2 (6 bases). V was cut by 2 bases and J by 0 bases, with 16 bases left in between. Per germline, CDR1 MNHGY and CDR2 SVAAGI. The CDR3 has 18 amino acids. In DNA form, the CDR3 reads TGTGCCAGCAGTTATATCTCAGGAGGGAGCGCGAACACCGGGGAGCTGTTTTTT. Protein sequence: CASSYISGGSANTGELFF.

The chain is built from TRBV18 and TRBJ2-7; a possible D gene is TRBD2 (5 bases). The V gene lost 0 bases and the J gene lost 4 bases, with 7 bases spanning the gap. Germline CDR1 and CDR2: KGHSH and LQKENI. The CDR3 has 13 amino acids. DNA for the CDR3: TGTGCCAGCTCACCACCGGGAGCTTACGAGCAGTACTTC. Translating gives CASSPPGAYEQYF.

This clonotype was observed many times. The gene calls are TRBV5-1 and TRBJ2-7; TRBD2 aligns across 10 bases. This CDR3 has 14 residues. Per the germline V gene, CDR1 is SGHRS and CDR2 is YFSETQ. The ends lost 4 bases at V and 3 bases at J; junction bases unmatched: 4. This CDR3 reads CASSPGLAVYEQYF. As DNA, the CDR3 is TGCGCCAGCAGCCCCGGACTAGCGGTCTACGAGCAGTACTTC.

The chain uses TRBV10-3 and TRBJ1-6; D gene uncertain. In germline, CDR1 is ENHRY, CDR2 SYGVKD. Trimming removed 0 bases from V and 14 bases from J, with 14 bases in between. The CDR3 runs to 14 residues. The CDR3 coding sequence is TGTGCCATCAGTGAGTCGTCGACGGGCCTGACCCTCCACTTT. Encoded protein: CAISESSTGLTLHF.

This clonotype occurred once. This chain uses TRBV28 with TRBJ2-2; D tentatively reads TRBD1 or TRBD2 (5 bases each). Germline V CDR1 and CDR2: MDHEN, SYDVKM. The CDR3 has 16 residues. V dropped 6 bases and J dropped 2 bases, with 16 bases sitting between them. CDR3 DNA sequence: TGTGCCAGCAGAGCTCCGGCCGGGACCAACACCGGGGAGCTGTTTTTT. As protein: CASRAPAGTNTGELFF.

This clonotype was observed a single time. The V call is TRBV6-6, the J call TRBJ2-7; 13 bases align to TRBD2. This CDR3 comprises 20 residues. Germline V gene sequence: CDR1 MNHNY, CDR2 SVGAGI (reference sequence). V gave up 0 bases and J gave up 3 bases; unmatched junction bases: 14. The CDR3 region is CASSYSYSGTSGIGDYEQYF. The CDR3 DNA reads as TGTGCCAGCAGTTACTCCTACTCCGGGACTAGCGGGATTGGGGACTACGAGCAGTACTTC.

This chain links TRBV12-3 or TRBV12-4 with TRBJ2-1; 8 bases map to TRBD2. The CDR3 sequence is 16 residues long. V shed 2 bases, J shed 2 bases, and the junction held 5 bases outside the gene matches. The CDR3 spells CASSLLKRGPYNEQFF. The CDR3 DNA follows: TGTGCCAGCAGTTTACTAAAGCGGGGGCCCTACAATGAGCAGTTCTTC.

The V gene is TRBV6-5, the J gene TRBJ2-2, with 9 bases matching TRBD2. This CDR3 contains 13 residues. CDR1 is MNHEY, CDR2 SVGAGI, per germline. The V and J ends lost 6 bases and 6 bases, in that order; junction bases with no gene match: 2. The CDR3 nucleotides are TGTGCCAGCAGAAGACTAGCGGCCGGGGAGCTGTTTTTT. This sequence encodes CASRRLAAGELFF.

This clonotype occurred a few times. The chain is built from TRBV12-3 or TRBV12-4 and TRBJ1-3; D call uncertain. The CDR3 has 17 residues. V was pared by 5 bases and J by 5 bases, with 22 bases between. The CDR3 sequence is CASSEPRERIQRNTIYF. The CDR3 nucleotides are TGTGCCAGCAGTGAGCCTCGAGAACGGATTCAAAGAAACACCATATATTTT.

The sample holds many counts of this clonotype. This sequence joins TRBV29-1 and TRBJ1-5, with 9 bases fitting TRBD1. V lost 4 bases, J lost 5 bases, and 3 bases stayed unmatched. The CDR3 totals 13 residues. CDR1 and CDR2 (germline): SQVTM, ANQGSEA. DNA for the CDR3: TGCAGCGTTGCCGGGACAGGGTATCAGCCCCAGCATTTT. It specifies CSVAGTGYQPQHF.

This chain links TRBV5-1 with TRBJ2-7; 9 bases match TRBD1. Germline loops: CDR1 SGHRS, CDR2 YFSETQ. This CDR3 contains 15 residues. The trim removed 3 bases at V and 2 bases at J, leaving 6 bases unmatched. Here the CDR3 DNA reads TGCGCCAGCAGCTGGGACAGGGAATCCCCCTACGAGCAGTACTTC. Translated, it gives CASSWDRESPYEQYF.

This clonotype was detected only a few times. The chain combines TRBV7-6 with TRBJ1-1, with 7 positions matching TRBD1. The CDR3 covers 14 residues. CDR1 and CDR2 (germline): SGHVS, FNYEAQ. Losses at the gene ends were 5 bases for V and 5 bases for J; bases not matched to a gene: 8. CDR3 protein: CASSAQGIGTEAFF. DNA of the CDR3: TGTGCCAGCAGCGCACAGGGGATCGGGACTGAAGCTTTCTTT.

J is TRBJ1-2 and V is TRBV4-1; TRBD1 matches 8 bases. The CDR3 extends over 16 amino acids. V trimming: 6 bases; J trimming: 3 bases; junction bases outside the gene matches: 12. CDR1 and CDR2 (germline): MGHRA, YSYEKL. CDR3 residues: CASSRSGQGMDYGYTF. Here the CDR3 DNA reads TGCGCCAGCAGTCGTAGCGGACAGGGAATGGACTATGGCTACACCTTC.

J is TRBJ2-5 and V is TRBV18; D call uncertain. The ends were cut back, 2 bases at V and 3 bases at J, with 7 bases in the middle. Germline loops: CDR1 KGHSH, CDR2 LQKENI. The CDR3 has 13 amino acids. The CDR3 sequence is CASSPIDKETQYF. In DNA form, the CDR3 reads TGTGCCAGCTCACCAATTGACAAAGAGACCCAGTACTTC. The full variable domain, with the rest looked up from reference TRBV18 and TRBJ2-5, is NAGVMQNPRHLVRRRGQEARLRCSPMKGHSHVYWYRQLPEEGLKFMVYLQKENIIDESGMPKERFSAEFPKEGPSILRIQQVVRGDSAAYFCASSPIDKETQYFGPGTRLLVL.

The chain joins TRBV29-1 to TRBJ1-1; TRBD1 matches 8 bases. The V gene end was trimmed by 6 bases and the J gene end by 9 bases; junction bases not matched to a gene: 12. Germline CDR1 is SQVTM and CDR2 is ANQGSEA. There are 13 residues in the CDR3. CDR3 residues: CSVSGQGGSKAFF. Here the CDR3 DNA reads TGCAGCGTGTCCGGACAGGGAGGGTCGAAAGCTTTCTTT.